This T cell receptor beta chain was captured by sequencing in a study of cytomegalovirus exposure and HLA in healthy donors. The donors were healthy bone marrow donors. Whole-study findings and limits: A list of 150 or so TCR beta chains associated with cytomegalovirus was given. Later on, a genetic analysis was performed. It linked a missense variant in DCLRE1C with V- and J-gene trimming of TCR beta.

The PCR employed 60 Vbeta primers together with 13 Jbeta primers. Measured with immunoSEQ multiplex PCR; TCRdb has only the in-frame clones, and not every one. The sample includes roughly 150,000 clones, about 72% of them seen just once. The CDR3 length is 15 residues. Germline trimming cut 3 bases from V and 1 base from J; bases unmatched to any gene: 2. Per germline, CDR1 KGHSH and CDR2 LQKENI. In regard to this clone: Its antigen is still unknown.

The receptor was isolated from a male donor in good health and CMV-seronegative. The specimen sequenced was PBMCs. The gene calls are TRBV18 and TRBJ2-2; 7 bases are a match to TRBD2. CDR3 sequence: CASSPGGLNTGELFF. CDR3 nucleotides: TGTGCCAGCTCACCGGGAGGGTTGAACACCGGGGAGCTGTTTTTT.